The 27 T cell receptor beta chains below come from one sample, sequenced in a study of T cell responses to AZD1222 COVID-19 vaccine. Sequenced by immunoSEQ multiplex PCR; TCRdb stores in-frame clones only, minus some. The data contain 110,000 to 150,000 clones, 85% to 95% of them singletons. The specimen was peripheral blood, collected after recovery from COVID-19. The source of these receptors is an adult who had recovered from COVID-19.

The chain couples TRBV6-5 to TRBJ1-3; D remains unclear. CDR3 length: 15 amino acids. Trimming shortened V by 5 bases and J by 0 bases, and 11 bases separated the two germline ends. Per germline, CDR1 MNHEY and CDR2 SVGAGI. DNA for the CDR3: TGTGCCAGCAGTACGACAAAGGTCTCTGGAAACACCATATATTTT. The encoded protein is CASSTTKVSGNTIYF.

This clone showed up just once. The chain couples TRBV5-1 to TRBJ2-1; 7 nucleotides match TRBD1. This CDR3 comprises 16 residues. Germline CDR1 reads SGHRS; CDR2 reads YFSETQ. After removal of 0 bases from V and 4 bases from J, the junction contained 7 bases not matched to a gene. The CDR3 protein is CASSLAGQQPYNEQFF. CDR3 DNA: TGCGCCAGCAGCTTGGCGGGACAGCAGCCGTACAATGAGCAGTTCTTC.

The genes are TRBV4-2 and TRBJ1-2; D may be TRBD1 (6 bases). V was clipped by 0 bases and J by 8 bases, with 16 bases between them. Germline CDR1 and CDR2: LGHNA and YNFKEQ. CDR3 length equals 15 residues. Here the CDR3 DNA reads TGTGCCAGCAGCCAAGATCGCAACTGGGGGCAGGGCTACACCTTC. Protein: CASSQDRNWGQGYTF.

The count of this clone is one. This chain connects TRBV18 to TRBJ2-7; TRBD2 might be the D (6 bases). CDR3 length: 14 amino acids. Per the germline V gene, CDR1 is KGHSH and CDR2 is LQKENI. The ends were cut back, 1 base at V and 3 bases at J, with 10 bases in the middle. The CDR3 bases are TGTGCCAGCTCACCACGCGGGGACCACTACGAGCAGTACTTC. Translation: CASSPRGDHYEQYF.

The CDR3 sequence: CAWRTGTNTGELFF. DNA for the CDR3: TGTGCCTGGAGGACAGGGACGAACACCGGGGAGCTGTTTTTT. The gene calls are TRBV30 and TRBJ2-2; TRBD1 matches 7 bases. The trim removed 3 bases at V and 0 bases at J, leaving 1 base unmatched. CDR1 GTSNPN and CDR2 SVGIG come from the germline V gene (reference sequence). This CDR3 comprises 14 residues.

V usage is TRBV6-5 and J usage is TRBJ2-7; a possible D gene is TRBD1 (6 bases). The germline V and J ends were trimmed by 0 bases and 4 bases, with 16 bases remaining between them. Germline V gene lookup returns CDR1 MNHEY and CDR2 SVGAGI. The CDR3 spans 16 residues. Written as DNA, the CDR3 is TGTGCCAGCAGTTACTCACAGGGAAGGAGTGGGTACGAGCAGTACTTC. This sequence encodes CASSYSQGRSGYEQYF.

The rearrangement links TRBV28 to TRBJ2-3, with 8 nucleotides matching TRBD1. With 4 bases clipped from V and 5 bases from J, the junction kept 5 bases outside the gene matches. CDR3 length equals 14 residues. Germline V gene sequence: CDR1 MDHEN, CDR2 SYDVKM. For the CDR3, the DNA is TGTGCCAGCAGTTCCCCACAGGGGGTAGATACGCAGTATTTT. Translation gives CASSSPQGVDTQYF.

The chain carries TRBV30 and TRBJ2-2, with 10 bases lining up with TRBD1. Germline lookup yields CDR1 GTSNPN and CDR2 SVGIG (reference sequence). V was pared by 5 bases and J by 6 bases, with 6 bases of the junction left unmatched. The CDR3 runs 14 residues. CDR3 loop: CAWDRGQWAGELFF. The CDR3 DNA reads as TGTGCCTGGGACAGGGGGCAATGGGCCGGGGAGCTGTTTTTT.

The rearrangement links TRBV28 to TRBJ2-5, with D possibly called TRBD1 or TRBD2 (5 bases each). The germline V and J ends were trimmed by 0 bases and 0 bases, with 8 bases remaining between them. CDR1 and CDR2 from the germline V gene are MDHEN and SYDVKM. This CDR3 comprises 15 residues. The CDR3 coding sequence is TGTGCCAGCAGTTTATGGGGGACGTACCAAGAGACCCAGTACTTC. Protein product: CASSLWGTYQETQYF.

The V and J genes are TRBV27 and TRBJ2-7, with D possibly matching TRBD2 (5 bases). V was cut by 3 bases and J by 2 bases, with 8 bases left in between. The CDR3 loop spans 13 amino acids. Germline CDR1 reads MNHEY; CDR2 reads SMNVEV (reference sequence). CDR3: CASSFGGTYEQYF. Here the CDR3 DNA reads TGTGCCAGCAGTTTCGGAGGAACCTACGAGCAGTACTTC.

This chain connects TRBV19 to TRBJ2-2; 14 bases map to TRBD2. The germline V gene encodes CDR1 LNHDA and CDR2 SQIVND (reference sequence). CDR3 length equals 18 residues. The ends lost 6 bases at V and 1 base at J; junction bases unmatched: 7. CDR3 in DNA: TGTGCCAGTAGCCCGGGACTAGCGGGAGTAGGGAACACCGGGGAGCTGTTTTTT. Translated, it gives CASSPGLAGVGNTGELFF.

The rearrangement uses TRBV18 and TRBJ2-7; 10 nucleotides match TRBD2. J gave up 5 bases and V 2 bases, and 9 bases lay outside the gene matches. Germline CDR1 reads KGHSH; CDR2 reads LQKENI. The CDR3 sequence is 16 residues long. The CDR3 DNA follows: TGTGCCAGCTCACCAGAGGGTAGGCTAGCGGGAGACGAGCAGTACTTC. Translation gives CASSPEGRLAGDEQYF. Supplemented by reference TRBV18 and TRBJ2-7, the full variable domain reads NAGVMQNPRHLVRRRGQEARLRCSPMKGHSHVYWYRQLPEEGLKFMVYLQKENIIDESGMPKERFSAEFPKEGPSILRIQQVVRGDSAAYFCASSPEGRLAGDEQYFGPGTRLTVT.

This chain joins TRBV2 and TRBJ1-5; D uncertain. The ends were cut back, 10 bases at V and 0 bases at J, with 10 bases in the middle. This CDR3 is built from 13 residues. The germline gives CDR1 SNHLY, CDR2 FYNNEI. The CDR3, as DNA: TGTGCCACATCACTTTATAGCAATCAGCCCCAGCATTTT. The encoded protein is CATSLYSNQPQHF.

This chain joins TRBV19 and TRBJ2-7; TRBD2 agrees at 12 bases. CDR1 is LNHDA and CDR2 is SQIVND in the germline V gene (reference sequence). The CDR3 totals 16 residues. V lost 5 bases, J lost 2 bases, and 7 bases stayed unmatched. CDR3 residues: CASSPRTSGNPYEQYF. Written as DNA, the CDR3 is TGTGCCAGTAGTCCTCGGACTAGCGGGAACCCCTACGAGCAGTACTTC.

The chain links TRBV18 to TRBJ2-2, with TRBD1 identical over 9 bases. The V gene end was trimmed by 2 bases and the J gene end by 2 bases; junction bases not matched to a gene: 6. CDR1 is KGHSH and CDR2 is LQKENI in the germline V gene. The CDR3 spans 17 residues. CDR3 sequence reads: CASSPSLDRGNTGELFF. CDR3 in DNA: TGTGCCAGCTCACCAAGCTTGGACAGGGGCAACACCGGGGAGCTGTTTTTT.

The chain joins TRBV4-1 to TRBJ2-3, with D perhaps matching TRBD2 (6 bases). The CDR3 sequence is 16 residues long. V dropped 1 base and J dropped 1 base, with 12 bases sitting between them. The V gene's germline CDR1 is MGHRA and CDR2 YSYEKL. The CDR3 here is CASSQVGAGRTDTQYF. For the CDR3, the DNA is TGCGCCAGCAGCCAAGTAGGAGCGGGCCGCACAGATACGCAGTATTTT.

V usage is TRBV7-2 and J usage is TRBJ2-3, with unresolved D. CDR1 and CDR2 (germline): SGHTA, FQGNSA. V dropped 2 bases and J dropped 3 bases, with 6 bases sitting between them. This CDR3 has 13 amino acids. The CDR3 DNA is TGTGCCAGCAGCTTATCAATGACAGATACGCAGTATTTT. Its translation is CASSLSMTDTQYF.

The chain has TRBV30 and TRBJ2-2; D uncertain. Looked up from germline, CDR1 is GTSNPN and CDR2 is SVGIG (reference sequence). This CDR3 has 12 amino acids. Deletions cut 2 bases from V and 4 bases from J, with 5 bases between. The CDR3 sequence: CAWSPRTGELFF. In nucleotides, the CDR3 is TGTGCCTGGAGTCCCCGCACCGGGGAGCTGTTTTTT.

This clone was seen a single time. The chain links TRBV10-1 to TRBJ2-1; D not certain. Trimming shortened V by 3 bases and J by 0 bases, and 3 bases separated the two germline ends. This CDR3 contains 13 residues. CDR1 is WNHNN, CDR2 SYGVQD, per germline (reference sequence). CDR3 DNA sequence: TGCGCCAGCAGTGAAAGCTCCTACAATGAGCAGTTCTTC. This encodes CASSESSYNEQFF.

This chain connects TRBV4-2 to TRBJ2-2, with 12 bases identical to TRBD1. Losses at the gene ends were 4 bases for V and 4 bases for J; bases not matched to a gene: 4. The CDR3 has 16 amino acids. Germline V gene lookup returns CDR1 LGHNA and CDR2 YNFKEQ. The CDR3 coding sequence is TGTGCCAGCAGCCGGGACAGGGGGCGCGTCACCGGGGAGCTGTTTTTT. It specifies CASSRDRGRVTGELFF.

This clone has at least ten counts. The CDR3 DNA sequence: TGTGCCAGCAGTGAAACTGGAAACACCATATATTTT. Protein product: CASSETGNTIYF. The chain links TRBV2 to TRBJ1-3, with unresolved D. The CDR3 has 12 residues. V was shortened by 2 bases and J by 2 bases, with 1 base between the two germline ends. Germline assignment: CDR1 SNHLY and CDR2 FYNNEI.

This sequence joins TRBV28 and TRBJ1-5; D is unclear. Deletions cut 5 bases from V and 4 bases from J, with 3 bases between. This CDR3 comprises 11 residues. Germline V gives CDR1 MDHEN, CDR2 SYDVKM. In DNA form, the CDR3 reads TGTGCCAGCAGTGCAAATCAGCCCCAGCATTTT. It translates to CASSANQPQHF.

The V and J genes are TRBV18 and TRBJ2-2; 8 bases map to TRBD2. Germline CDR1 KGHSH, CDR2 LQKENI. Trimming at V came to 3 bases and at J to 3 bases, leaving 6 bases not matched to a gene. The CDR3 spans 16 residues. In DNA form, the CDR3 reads TGTGCCAGCTCACCGATGGCGGGAGGCGACACCGGGGAGCTGTTTTTT. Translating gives CASSPMAGGDTGELFF.

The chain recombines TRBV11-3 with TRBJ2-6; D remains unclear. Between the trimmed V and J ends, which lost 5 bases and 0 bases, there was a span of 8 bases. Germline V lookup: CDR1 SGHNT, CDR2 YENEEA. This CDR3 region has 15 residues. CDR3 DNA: TGTGCCAGCAGCCACACGAGCTCTGGGGCCAACGTCCTGACTTTC. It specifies CASSHTSSGANVLTF.

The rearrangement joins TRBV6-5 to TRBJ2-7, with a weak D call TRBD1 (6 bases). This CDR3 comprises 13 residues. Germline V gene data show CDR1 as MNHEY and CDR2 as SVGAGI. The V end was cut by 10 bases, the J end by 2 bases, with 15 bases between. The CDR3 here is CATAGTPTYEQYF. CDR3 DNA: TGTGCCACCGCCGGGACACCGACCTACGAGCAGTACTTC.

CDR3 DNA sequence: TGTGCCACCAGTGATTTAGGGACTAATTCCTACAATGAGCAGTTCTTC. Protein: CATSDLGTNSYNEQFF. V and J are TRBV24-1 and TRBJ2-1; 7 bases line up with TRBD2. This CDR3 has 16 amino acids. Germline V gives CDR1 KGHDR, CDR2 SFDVKD. The junction had 3 bases not matched to a gene; V was cut back by 1 base and J by 1 base.

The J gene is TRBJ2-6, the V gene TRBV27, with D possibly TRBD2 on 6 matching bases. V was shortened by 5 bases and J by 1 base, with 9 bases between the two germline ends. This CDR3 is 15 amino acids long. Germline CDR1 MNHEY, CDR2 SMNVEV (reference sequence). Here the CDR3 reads CASSAGFSGANVLTF. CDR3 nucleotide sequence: TGTGCCAGCAGTGCGGGGTTTTCTGGGGCCAACGTCCTGACTTTC. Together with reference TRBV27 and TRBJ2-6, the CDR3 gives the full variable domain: EAQVTQNPRYLITVTGKKLTVTCSQNMNHEYMSWYRQDPGLGLRQIYYSMNVEVTDKGDVPEGYKVSRKEKRNFPLILESPSPNQTSLYFCASSAGFSGANVLTFGAGSRLTVL.